The clone carrying this TCR beta chain was recorded at least ten times. Its antigen remains unidentified. The length of the CDR3 is 13 residues. Trimming removed 6 bases from V and 0 bases from J, with 11 bases in between. In germline, CDR1 is DFQATT, CDR2 SNEGSKA (reference sequence). TCRdb reprocessed the 5' RACE reads with MiXCR, giving one entry per CDR3 protein. The sample lists 200,000 to 300,000 distinct CDR3 sequences; under 12% were seen once. The data derive from a study of identical twins. Study-wide results and caveats: Conclusions were based on cross-sectional statistical analysis, without following the same donors.

The sample taken for sequencing was memory T cells sorted from blood. The chain is built from TRBV20-1 and TRBJ2-5, with D perhaps TRBD1 (6 bases). The sequence was collected from a man between 50 and 59 years old in good health. As DNA, the CDR3 is TGCAGTGCCAAACAGGGAAACCAAGAGACCCAGTACTTC. Translation: CSAKQGNQETQYF.